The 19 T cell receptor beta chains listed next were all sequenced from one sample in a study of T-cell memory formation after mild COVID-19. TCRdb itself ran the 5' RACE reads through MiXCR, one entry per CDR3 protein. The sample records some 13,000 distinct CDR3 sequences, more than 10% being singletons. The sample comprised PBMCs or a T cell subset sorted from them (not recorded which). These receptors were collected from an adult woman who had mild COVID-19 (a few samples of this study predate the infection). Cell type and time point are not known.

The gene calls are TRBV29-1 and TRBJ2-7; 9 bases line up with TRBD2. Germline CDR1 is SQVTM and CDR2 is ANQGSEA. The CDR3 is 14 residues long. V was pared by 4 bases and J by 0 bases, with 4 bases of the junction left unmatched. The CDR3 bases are TGCAGCGTTGGGCTAGCGGGGAGCTCCTACGAGCAGTACTTC. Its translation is CSVGLAGSSYEQYF.

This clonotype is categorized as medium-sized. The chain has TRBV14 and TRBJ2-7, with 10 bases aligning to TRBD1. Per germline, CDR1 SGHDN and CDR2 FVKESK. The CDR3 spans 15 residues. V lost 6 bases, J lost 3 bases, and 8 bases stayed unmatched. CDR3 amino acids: CASRGTGAEYYEQYF. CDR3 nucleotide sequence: TGTGCCAGCAGGGGGACAGGGGCCGAATACTACGAGCAGTACTTC. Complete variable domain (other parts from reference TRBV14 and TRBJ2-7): EAGVTQFPSHSVIEKGQTVTLRCDPISGHDNLYWYRRVMGKEIKFLLHFVKESKQDESGMPNNRFLAERTGGTYSTLKVQPAELEDSGVYFCASRGTGAEYYEQYFGPGTRLTVT.

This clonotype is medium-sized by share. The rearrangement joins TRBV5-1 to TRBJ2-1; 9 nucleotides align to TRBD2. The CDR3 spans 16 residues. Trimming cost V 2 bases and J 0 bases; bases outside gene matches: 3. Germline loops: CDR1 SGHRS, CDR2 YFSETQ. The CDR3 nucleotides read TGCGCCAGCAGCTTAACTAGCGGGCGCTCCTACAATGAGCAGTTCTTC. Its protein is CASSLTSGRSYNEQFF. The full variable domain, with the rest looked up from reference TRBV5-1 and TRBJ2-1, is KAGVTQTPRYLIKTRGQQVTLSCSPISGHRSVSWYQQTPGQGLQFLFEYFSETQRNKGNFPGRFSGRQFSNSRSEMNVSTLELGDSALYLCASSLTSGRSYNEQFFGPGTRLTVL.

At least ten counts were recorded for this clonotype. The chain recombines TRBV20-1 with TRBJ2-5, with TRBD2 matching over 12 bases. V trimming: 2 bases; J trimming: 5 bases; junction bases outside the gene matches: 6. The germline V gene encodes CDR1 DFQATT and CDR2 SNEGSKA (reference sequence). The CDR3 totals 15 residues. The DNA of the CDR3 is TGCAGTGCTAGAATCCCCGGGACTAGCGGGGAGACCCAGTACTTC. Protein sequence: CSARIPGTSGETQYF.

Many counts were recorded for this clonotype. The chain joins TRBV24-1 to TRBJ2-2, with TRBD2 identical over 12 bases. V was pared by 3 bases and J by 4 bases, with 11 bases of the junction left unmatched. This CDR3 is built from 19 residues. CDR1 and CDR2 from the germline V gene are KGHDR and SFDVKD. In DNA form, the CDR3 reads TGTGCCACCAGTGATGCGCCGGGACTAGCGGGCACAAGCACCGGGGAGCTGTTTTTT. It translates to CATSDAPGLAGTSTGELFF.

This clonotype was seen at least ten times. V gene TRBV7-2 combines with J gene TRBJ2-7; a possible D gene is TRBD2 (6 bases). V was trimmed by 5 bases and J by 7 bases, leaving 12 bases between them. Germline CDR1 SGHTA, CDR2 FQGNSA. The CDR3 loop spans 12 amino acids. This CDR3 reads CASSPGVGEQYF. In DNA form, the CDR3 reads TGTGCCAGCAGCCCGGGGGTGGGTGAGCAGTACTTC.

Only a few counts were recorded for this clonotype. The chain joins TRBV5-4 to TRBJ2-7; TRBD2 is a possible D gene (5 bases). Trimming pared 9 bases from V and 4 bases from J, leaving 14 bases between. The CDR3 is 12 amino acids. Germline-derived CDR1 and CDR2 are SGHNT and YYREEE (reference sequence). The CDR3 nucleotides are TGTGCCATCGGGAATATTCATTACGAGCAGTACTTC. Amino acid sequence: CAIGNIHYEQYF.

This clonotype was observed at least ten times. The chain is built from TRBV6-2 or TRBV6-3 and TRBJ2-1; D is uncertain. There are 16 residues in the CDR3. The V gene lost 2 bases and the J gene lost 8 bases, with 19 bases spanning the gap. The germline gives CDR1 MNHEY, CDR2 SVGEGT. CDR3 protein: CASSYGVAKGFDEQFF. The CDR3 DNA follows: TGTGCCAGCAGTTACGGAGTCGCGAAAGGTTTTGATGAGCAGTTCTTC.

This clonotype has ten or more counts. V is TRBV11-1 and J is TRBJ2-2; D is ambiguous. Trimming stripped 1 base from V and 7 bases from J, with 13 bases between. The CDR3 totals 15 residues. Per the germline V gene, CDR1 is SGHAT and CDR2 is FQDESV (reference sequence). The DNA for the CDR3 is TGTGCCAGCAGCTTAGTATGGAGTCGATACGGGGAGCTGTTTTTT. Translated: CASSLVWSRYGELFF.

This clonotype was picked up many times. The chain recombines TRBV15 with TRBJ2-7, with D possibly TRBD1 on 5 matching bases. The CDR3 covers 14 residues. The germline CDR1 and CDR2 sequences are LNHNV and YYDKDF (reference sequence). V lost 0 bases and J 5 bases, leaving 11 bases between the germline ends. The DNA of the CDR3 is TGTGCCACCAGCAGAGAAGAAGACAGCCACGAGCAGTACTTC. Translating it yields CATSREEDSHEQYF.

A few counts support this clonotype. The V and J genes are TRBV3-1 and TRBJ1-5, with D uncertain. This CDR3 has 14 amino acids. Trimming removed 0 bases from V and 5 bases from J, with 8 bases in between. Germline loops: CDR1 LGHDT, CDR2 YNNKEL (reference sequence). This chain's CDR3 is CASSQDVGYQPQHF. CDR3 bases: TGTGCCAGCAGCCAAGATGTGGGATATCAGCCCCAGCATTTT. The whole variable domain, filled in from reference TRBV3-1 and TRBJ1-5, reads DTAVSQTPKYLVTQMGNDKSIKCEQNLGHDTMYWYKQDSKKFLKIMFSYNNKELIINETVPNRFSPKSPDKAHLNLHINSLELGDSAVYFCASSQDVGYQPQHFGDGTRLSIL.

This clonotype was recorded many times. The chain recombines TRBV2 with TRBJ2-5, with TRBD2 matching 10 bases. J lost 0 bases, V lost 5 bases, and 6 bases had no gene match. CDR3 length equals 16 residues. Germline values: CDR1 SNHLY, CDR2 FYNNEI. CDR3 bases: TGTGCCAGCAGTCCTACGACTAGCGGGTACCAAGAGACCCAGTACTTC. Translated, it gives CASSPTTSGYQETQYF.

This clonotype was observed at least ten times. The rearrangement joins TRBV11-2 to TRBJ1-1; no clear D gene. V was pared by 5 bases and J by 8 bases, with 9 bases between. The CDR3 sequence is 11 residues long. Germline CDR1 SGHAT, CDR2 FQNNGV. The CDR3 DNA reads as TGTGCCAGCAGCGAAGAGAGGGAAGCTTTCTTT. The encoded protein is CASSEEREAFF.

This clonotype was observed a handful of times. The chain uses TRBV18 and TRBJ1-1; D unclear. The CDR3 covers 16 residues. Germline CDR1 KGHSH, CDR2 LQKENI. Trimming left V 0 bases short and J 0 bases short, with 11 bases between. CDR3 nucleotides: TGTGCCAGCTCACCACCAGGCAGGTCGATGAACACTGAAGCTTTCTTT. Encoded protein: CASSPPGRSMNTEAFF.

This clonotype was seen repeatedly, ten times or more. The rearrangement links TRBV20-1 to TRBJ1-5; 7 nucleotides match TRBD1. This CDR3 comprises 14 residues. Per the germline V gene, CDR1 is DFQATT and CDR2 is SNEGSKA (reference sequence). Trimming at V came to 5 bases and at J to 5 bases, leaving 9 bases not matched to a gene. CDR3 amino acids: CSARLPGGDQPQHF. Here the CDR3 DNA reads TGCAGTGCTCGGCTCCCAGGGGGTGATCAGCCCCAGCATTTT.

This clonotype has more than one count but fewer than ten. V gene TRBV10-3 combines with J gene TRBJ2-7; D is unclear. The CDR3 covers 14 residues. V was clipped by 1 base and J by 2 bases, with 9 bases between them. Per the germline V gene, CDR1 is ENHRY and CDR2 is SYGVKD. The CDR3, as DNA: TGTGCCATCAGTGAGTTTCCGGGTACCTACGAGCAGTACTTC. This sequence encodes CAISEFPGTYEQYF.

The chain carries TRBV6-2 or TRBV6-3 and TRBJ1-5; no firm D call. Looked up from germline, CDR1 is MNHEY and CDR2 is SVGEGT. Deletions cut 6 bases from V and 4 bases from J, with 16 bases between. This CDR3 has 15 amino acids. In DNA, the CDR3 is TGTGCCAGCAGGCCCGGACGGAATCCGAATCAGCCCCAGCATTTT. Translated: CASRPGRNPNQPQHF.

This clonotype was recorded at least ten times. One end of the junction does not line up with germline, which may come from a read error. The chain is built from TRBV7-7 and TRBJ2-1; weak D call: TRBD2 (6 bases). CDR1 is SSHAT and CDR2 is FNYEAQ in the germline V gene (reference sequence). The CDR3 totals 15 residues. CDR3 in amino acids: CASSPLAEGYNEQFF. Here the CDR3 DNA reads TGTGCTAGCAGCCCTCTCGCGGAGGGGTACAATGAGCAGTTCTTC. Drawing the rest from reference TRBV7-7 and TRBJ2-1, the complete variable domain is GAGVSQSPRYKVTKRGQDVTLRCDPISSHATLYWYQQALGQGPEFLTYFNYEAQPDKSGLPSDRFSAERPEGSISTLTIQRTEQRDSAMYRCASSPLAEGYNEQFFGPGTRLTVL.

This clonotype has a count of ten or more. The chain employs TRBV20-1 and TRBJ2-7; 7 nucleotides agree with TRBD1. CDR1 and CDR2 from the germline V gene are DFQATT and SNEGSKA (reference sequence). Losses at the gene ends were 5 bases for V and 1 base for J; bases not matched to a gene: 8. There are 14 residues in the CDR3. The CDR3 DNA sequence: TGCAGTGCTGCCGGGACAGCACTTTCCTACGAGCAGTACTTC. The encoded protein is CSAAGTALSYEQYF.